The text below deals with one T cell receptor (beta chain). This sample was included in a study of blood T cell repertoires in COVID-19. Study summary: Sites in the United States, Italy and Spain provided acute and convalescent COVID-19 samples. Nucleic acid was either cDNA or gDNA, and it came from T cells, B-cell-depleted T cells, or PBMCs.

Germline trimming cut 1 base from V and 5 bases from J; bases unmatched to any gene: 7. Germline CDR1 and CDR2: SGHTA and FQGNSA. The CDR3 is 16 amino acids. Ages ranged from roughly 18 to 100 years, with residence in fewer than 25 US areas. Authors' methods: Nucleated cell counts were estimated from reference gene primer amplification. Assay: immunoSEQ multiplex PCR; the TCRdb copy retains only in-frame clones and omits some. V and J calls and clone size follow that table, whereas D and trimming were derived from the DNA. The sample yields roughly 330,000 clones, 80% to 90% seen once. Sample: PBMCs or T cells enriched from blood (not recorded which). V is TRBV7-2 and J is TRBJ2-5; 10 bases match TRBD2. The sequence was collected from a woman aged 25 to 39 who had recovered from COVID-19. The CDR3 reads CASSLGVVAGGETQYF. The CDR3 region has the DNA TGTGCCAGCAGCTTAGGTGTAGTAGCGGGGGGTGAGACCCAGTACTTC. The full variable domain, its missing parts supplied by reference TRBV7-2 and TRBJ2-5, is GAGVSQSPSNKVTEKGKDVELRCDPISGHTALYWYRQSLGQGLEFLIYFQGNSAPDKSGLPSDRFSAERTGGSVSTLTIQRTQQEDSAVYLCASSLGVVAGGETQYFGPGTRLLVL.